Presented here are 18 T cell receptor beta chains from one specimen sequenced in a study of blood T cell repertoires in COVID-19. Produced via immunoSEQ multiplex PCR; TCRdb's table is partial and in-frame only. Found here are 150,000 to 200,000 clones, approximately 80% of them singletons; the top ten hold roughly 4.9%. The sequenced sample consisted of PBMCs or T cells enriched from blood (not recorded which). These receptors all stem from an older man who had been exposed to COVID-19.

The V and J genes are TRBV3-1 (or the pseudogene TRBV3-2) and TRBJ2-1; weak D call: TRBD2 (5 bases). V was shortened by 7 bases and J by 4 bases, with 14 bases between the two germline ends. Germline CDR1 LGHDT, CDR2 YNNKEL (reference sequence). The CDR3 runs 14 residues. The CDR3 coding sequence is TGTGCCAGCACCCCCGCAGCGGCGTACAATGAGCAGTTCTTC. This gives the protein CASTPAAAYNEQFF.

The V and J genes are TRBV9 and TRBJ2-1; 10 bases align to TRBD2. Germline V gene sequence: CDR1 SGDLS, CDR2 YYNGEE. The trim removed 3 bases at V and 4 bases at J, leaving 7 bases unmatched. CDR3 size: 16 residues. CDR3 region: CASSGLQRGGYNEQFF. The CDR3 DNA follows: TGTGCCAGCAGCGGACTTCAGCGGGGGGGTTACAATGAGCAGTTCTTC.

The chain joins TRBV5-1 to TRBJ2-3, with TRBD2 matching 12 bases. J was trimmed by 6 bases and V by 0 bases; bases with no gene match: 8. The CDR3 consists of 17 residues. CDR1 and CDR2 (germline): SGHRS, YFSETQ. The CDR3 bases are TGCGCCAGCAGCTTGGGGGCCCTAGCGGGAGGGTCCGATACGCAGTATTTT. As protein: CASSLGALAGGSDTQYF.

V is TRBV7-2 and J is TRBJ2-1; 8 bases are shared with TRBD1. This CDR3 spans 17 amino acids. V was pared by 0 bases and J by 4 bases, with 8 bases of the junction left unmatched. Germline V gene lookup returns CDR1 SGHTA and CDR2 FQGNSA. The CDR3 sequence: CASSLAVGTGTYNEQFF. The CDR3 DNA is TGTGCCAGCAGCTTAGCGGTGGGGACAGGCACTTACAATGAGCAGTTCTTC.

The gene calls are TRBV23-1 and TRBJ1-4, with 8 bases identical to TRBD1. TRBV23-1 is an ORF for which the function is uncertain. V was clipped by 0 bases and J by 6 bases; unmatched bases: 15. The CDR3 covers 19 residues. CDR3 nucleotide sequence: TGCGCCAGCAGTCAATCAGTTGAGACAGGGGCCTTCCCGGATGAAAAACTGTTTTTT. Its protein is CASSQSVETGAFPDEKLFF.

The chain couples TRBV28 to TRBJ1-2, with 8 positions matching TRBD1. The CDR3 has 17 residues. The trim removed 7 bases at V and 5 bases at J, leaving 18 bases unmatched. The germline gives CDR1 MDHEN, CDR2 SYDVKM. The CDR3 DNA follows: TGTGCCAGCAATGTGGTTCAGGGGGCGGCGGAAAGATATGGCTACACCTTC. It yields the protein CASNVVQGAAERYGYTF.

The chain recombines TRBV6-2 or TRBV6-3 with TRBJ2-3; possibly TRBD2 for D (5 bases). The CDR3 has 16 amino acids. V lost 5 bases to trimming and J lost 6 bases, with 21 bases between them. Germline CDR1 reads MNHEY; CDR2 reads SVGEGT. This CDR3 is CASSPGVSSLPDTQYF. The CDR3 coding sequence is TGTGCCAGCAGTCCCGGGGTGTCTAGCCTCCCGGATACGCAGTATTTT.

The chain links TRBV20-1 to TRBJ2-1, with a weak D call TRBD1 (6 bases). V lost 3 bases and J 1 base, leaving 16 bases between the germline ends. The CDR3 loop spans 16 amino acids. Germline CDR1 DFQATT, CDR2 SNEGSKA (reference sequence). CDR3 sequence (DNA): TGCAGTGCTAGTGCAGGGGCTGGGCGGTCCTACAATGAGCAGTTCTTC. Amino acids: CSASAGAGRSYNEQFF.

The CDR3 is CAIAAGSTTGELFF. CDR3 coding DNA: TGTGCCATTGCGGCGGGGAGTACGACCGGGGAGCTGTTTTTT. J is TRBJ2-2 and V is TRBV10-3, with D possibly TRBD2 on 6 matching bases. The V end lost 9 bases, the J end lost 5 bases, and 16 bases lay between the germline ends. The CDR3 is made up of 14 amino acids. Germline-derived CDR1 and CDR2 are ENHRY and SYGVKD.

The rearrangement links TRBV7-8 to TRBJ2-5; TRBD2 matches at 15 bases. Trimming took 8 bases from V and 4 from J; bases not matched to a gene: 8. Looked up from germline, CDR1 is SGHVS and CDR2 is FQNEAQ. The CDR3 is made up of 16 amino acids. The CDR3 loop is CASEGLAGGGLETQYF. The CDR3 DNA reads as TGTGCCAGCGAAGGACTAGCGGGAGGGGGTTTAGAGACCCAGTACTTC.

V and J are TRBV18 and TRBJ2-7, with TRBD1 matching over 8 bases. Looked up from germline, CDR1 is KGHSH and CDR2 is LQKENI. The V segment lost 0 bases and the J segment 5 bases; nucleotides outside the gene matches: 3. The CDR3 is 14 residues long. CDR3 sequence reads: CASSPPTGVNEQYF. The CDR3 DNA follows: TGTGCCAGCTCACCACCGACAGGGGTAAACGAGCAGTACTTC.

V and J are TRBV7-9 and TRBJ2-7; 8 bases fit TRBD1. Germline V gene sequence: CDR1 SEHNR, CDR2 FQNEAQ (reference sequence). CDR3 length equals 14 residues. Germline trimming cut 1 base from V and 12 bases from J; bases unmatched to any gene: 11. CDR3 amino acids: CASSLVGRGQTPYF. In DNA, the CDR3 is TGTGCCAGCAGCTTAGTCGGCAGGGGGCAGACTCCGTACTTC.

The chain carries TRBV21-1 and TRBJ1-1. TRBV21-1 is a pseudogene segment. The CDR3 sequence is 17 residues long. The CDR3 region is CASSKGDLAGMNTEAFF. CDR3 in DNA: TGTGCCAGCAGCAAAGGCGACCTCGCGGGGATGAACACTGAAGCTTTCTTT.

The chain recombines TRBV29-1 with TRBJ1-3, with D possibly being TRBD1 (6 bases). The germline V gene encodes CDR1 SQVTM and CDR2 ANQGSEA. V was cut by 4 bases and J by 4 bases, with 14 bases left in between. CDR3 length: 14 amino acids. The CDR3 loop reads CSVVPRGPGNTIYF. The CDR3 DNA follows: TGCAGCGTTGTCCCCAGGGGCCCAGGAAACACCATATATTTT.

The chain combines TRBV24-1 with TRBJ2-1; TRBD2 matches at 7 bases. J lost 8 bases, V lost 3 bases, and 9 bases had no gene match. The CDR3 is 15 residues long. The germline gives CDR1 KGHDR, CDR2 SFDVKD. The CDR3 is CATSDPGTNLYEQFF. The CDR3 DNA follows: TGTGCCACCAGTGATCCCGGGACTAATTTATATGAGCAGTTCTTC.

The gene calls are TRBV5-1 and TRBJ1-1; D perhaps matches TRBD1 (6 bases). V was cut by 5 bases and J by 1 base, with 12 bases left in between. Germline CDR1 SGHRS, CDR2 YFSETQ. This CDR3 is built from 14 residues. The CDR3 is CASRAGATNTEAFF. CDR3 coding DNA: TGCGCCAGCAGGGCGGGGGCGACGAACACTGAAGCTTTCTTT.

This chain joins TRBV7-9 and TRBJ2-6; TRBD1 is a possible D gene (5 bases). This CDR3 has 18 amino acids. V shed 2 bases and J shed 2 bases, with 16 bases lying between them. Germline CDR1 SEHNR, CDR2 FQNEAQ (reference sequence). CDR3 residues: CASSLLIGAKPGANVLTF. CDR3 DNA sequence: TGTGCCAGCAGCTTATTGATTGGGGCGAAGCCTGGGGCCAACGTCCTGACTTTC.

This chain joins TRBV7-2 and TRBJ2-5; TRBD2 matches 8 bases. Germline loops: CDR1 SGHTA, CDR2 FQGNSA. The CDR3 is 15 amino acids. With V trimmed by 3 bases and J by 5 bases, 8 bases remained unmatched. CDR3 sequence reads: CASSFGRGGPETQYF. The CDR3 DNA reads TGTGCCAGCAGCTTTGGTCGGGGGGGGCCTGAGACCCAGTACTTC.